Shown below are 2 T cell receptor beta chains from a single sample sequenced in a study of beta chain features in type 1 diabetes. cDNA synthesis used the whole RNA isolate, giving expressed TCRB sequences. TCRdb's copy holds only in-frame clones and misses some; the assay was immunoSEQ multiplex PCR. Here the sample spans approximately 170,000 clones, 6.5% to 9.5% being singletons. Their antigens are not known. General study results and limits: Among patients with Type 1 diabetes, TCRB CDR3s were moderately but significantly shorter in every one of the four CD4+ subsets.

The sequencing sample was made of central memory CD4+ T cells from blood. The origin of the receptors is a woman in her 40s with type 1 diabetes.

This chain uses TRBV28 with TRBJ2-5; 11 bases line up with TRBD2. This CDR3 is 14 amino acids long. The trim removed 8 bases at V and 7 bases at J, leaving 9 bases unmatched. Germline CDR1 is MDHEN and CDR2 is SYDVKM. CDR3 sequence: CASGLAGGGRTQYF. Here the CDR3 DNA reads TGTGCCAGCGGCCTAGCGGGAGGAGGACGGACCCAGTACTTC.

This clone was recorded a few times. The rearrangement links TRBV11-1 to TRBJ2-7, with 7 bases that match TRBD1. Trimming cost V 4 bases and J 4 bases; bases outside gene matches: 10. CDR1 is SGHAT, CDR2 FQDESV, per germline (reference sequence). The CDR3 is 15 residues long. The CDR3 DNA reads as TGTGCCAGCAGCTCGCGGACAGGCGGGCGGTACGAGCAGTACTTC. As protein: CASSSRTGGRYEQYF.